This T cell receptor beta chain emerged from a study of control samples from healthy donors and cancer patients. The CDR3 is 14 residues long. The V gene's germline CDR1 is MNHEY and CDR2 SVGAGI. Between the trimmed V and J ends, which lost 7 bases and 0 bases, there was a span of 12 bases. TCRdb's copy holds only in-frame clones and misses some; the assay was immunoSEQ multiplex PCR. Of about 79,000 clones detected, 90% to 95% appear once; the ten largest clones hold over 1%. This clonotype originated in a woman aged 40 to 50 with lung cancer. Sequenced sample: PBMCs. The V call is TRBV6-5, the J call TRBJ1-1; no definite D call. This chain's CDR3 is CASKDLSLNTEAFF. The CDR3 region has the DNA TGTGCCAGCAAAGACCTATCCTTGAACACTGAAGCTTTCTTT.